Listed here is a single T cell receptor (beta chain). Its cognate antigen is unknown. The data were obtained in a study of cytomegalovirus exposure and HLA in healthy donors. CDR3 length equals 20 residues. Per germline, CDR1 SGHVS and CDR2 FQNEAQ. Unmatched junction bases numbered 16, after V lost 3 bases and J lost 4 bases. The study's findings and limits: The study flagged about 150 TCR beta chains as cytomegalovirus-associated. Presence/absence results assume similar sequencing depth per donor, which may not hold. When analyzed later, the rates of TCR association showed variation by HLA locus, with DRB1 the most and HLA-C the fewest.

PCR primers comprised 60 Vbeta and 13 Jbeta primers. Original processing notes: Per a later analysis, the number of unique TCR beta chains was around 80 million, of which 9 million to 12 million were shared. The repertoire was sequenced with immunoSEQ multiplex PCR; TCRdb's copy has only in-frame clones and lacks some. The V and J calls and clone size were taken over from that table, and D and trimming were inferred from the DNA. Here the sample spans tens of thousands of clones, more than 70% being singletons. This rearrangement joins TRBV7-8 to TRBJ2-6; 9 positions match TRBD1. The specimen sequenced was PBMCs. The sequence came from a male donor in good health and CMV-seropositive. CDR3 protein: CASSFDPRDRETSGANVLTF. The DNA of the CDR3 is TGTGCCAGCAGCTTCGATCCCCGGGACAGGGAAACTTCCGGGGCCAACGTCCTGACTTTC.